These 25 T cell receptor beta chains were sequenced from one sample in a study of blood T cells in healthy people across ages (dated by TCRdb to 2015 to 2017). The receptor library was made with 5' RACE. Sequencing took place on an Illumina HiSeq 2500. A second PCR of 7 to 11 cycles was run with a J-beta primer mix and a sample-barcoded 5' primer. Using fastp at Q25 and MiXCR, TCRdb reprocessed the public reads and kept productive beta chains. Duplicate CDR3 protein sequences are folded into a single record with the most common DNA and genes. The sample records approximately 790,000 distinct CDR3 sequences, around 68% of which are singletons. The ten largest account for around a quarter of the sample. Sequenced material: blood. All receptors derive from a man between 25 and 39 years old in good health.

The CDR3 sequence is CSALTGTFNTEAFF. The CDR3 coding sequence is TGCAGTGCTTTGACCGGGACCTTCAACACTGAAGCTTTCTTT. This chain connects TRBV20-1 to TRBJ1-1; D is perhaps TRBD1 (5 bases). CDR1 is DFQATT, CDR2 SNEGSKA, per germline (reference sequence). Trimming left V 5 bases short and J 2 bases short, with 15 bases between. The CDR3 runs to 14 residues.

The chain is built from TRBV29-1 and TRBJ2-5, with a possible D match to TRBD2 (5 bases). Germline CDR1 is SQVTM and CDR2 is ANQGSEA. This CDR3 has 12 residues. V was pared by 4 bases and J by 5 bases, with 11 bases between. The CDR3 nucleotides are TGCAGCGTTGTTCCGAGGGTTGAGACCCAGTACTTC. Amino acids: CSVVPRVETQYF.

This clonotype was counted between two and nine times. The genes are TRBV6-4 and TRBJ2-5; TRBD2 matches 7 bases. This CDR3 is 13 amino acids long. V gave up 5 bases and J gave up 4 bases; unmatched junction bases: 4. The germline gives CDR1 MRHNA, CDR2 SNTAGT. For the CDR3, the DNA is TGTGCCAGCAGTCGCGGCGGGGGAGAGACCCAGTACTTC. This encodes CASSRGGGETQYF.

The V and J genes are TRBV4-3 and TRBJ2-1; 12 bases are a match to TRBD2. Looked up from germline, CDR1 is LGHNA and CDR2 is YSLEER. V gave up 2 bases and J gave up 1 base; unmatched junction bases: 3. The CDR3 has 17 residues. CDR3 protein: CASSQQLAGGSYNEQFF. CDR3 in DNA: TGCGCCAGCAGCCAACAACTAGCGGGGGGATCCTACAATGAGCAGTTCTTC.

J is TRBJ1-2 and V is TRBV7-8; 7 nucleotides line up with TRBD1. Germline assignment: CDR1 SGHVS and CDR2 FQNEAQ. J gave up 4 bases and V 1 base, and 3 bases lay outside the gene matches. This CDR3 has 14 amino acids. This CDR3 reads CASSLGRDSYGYTF. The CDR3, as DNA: TGTGCCAGCAGCTTAGGCCGGGACAGCTATGGCTACACCTTC.

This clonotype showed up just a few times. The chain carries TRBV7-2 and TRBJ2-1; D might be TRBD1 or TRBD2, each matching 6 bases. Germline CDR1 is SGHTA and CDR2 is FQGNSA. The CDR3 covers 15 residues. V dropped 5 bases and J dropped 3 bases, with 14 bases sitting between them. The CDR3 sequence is CASSPTGGLYNEQFF. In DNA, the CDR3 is TGTGCCAGCAGCCCAACTGGGGGGCTCTACAATGAGCAGTTCTTC.

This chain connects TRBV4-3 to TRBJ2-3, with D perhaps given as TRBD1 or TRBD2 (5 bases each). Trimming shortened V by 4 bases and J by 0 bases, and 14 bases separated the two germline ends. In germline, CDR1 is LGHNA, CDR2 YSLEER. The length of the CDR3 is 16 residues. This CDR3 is CASSRGPDTSTDTQYF. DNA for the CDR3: TGCGCCAGCAGCCGGGGACCGGATACTAGCACAGATACGCAGTATTTT.

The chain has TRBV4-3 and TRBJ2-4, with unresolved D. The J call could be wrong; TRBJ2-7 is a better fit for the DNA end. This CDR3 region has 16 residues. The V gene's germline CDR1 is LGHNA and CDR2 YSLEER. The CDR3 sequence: CASNRYGEVTIYEQYF. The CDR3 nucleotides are TGCGCCAGCAACCGATATGGGGAAGTTACTATATACGAGCAGTACTTC.

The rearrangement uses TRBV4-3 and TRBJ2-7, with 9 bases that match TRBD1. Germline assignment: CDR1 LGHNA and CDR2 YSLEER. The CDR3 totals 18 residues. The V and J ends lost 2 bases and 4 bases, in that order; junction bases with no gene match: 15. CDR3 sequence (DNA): TGCGCCAGCAGCCAATCTAAAAGGACAGGGGCCGAACGGTACGAGCAGTACTTC. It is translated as CASSQSKRTGAERYEQYF.

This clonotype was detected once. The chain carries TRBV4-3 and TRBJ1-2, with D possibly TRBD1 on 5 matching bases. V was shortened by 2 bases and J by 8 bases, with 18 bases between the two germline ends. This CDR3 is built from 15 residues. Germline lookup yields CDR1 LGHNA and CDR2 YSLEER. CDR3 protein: CASSQRRDSPRGYTF. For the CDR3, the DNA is TGCGCCAGCAGCCAACGTCGGGACTCTCCTCGGGGCTACACCTTC.

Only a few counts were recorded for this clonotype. The CDR3 DNA is TGCGCCAGCAGCTCCGGGCCCCTCGCAGATACGCAGTATTTT. This sequence encodes CASSSGPLADTQYF. This chain links TRBV5-1 with TRBJ2-3; D is ambiguous. This CDR3 spans 14 amino acids. Trimming removed 3 bases from V and 4 bases from J, with 12 bases in between. Germline V lookup: CDR1 SGHRS, CDR2 YFSETQ.

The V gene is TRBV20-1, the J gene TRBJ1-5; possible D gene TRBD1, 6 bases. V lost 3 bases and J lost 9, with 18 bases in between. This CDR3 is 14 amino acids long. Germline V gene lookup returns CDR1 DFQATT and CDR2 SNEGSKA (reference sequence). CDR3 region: CSASGGPRSRPQHF. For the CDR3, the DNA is TGCAGTGCTAGCGGGGGGCCCCGATCCCGGCCCCAGCATTTT.

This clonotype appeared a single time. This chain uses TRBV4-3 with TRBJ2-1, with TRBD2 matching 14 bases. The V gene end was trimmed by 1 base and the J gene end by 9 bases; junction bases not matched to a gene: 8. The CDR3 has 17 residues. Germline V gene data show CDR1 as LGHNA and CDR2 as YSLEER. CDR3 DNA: TGCGCCAGCAGCCAAGGGGGACTAGCGGGGGACGGGGGTGAGCAGTTCTTC. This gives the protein CASSQGGLAGDGGEQFF.

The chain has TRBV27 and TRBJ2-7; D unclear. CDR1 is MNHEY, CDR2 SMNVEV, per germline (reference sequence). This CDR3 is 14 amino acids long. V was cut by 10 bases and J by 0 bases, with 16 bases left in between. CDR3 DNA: TGTGCCAACACGGACGGAACGAGCTCCTACGAGCAGTACTTC. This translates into CANTDGTSSYEQYF.

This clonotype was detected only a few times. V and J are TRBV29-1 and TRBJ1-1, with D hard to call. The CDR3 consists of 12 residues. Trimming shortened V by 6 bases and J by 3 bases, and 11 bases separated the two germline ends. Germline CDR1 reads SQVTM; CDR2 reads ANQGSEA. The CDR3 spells CSVRRGDTEAFF. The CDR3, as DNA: TGCAGCGTACGCCGGGGTGACACTGAAGCTTTCTTT.

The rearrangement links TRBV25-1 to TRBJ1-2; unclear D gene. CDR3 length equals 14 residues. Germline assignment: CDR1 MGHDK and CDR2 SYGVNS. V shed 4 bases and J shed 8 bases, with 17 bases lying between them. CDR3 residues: CASSAMLGSPGYTF. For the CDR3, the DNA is TGTGCCAGCAGTGCAATGCTGGGATCTCCGGGCTACACCTTC.

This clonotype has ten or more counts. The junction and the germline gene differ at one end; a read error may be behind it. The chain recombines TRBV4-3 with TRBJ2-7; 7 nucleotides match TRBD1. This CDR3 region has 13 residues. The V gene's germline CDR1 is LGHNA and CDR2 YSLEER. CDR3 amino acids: CASSRDSSYEQYF. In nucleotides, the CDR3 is TGTGCCAGCAGCCGGGACAGTTCCTACGAGCAGTACTTC.

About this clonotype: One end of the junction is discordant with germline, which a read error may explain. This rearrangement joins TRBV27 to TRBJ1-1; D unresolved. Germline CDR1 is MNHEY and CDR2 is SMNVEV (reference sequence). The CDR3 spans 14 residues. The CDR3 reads CAGSFRRTNTEAFF. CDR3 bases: TGTGCCGGCAGTTTCCGGCGGACGAACACTGAAGCTTTCTTT.

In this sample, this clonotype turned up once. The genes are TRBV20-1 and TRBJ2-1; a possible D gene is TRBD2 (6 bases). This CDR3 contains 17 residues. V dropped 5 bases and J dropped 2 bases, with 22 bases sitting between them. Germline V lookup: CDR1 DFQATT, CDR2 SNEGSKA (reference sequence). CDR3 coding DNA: TGCAGTGCTCTCTATACCTTAGCGGAGAAGACCTACAATGAGCAGTTCTTC. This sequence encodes CSALYTLAEKTYNEQFF.

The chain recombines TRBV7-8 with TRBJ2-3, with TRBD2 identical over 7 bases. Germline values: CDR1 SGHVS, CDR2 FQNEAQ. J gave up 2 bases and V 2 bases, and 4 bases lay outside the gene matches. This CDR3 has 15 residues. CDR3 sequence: CASSLIRGDTDTQYF. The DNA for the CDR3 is TGTGCCAGCAGCTTAATCCGGGGGGACACAGATACGCAGTATTTT. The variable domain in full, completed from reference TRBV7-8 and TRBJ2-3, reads GAGVSQSPRYKVAKRGQDVALRCDPISGHVSLFWYQQALGQGPEFLTYFQNEAQLDKSGLPSDRFFAERPEGSVSTLKIQRTQQEDSAVYLCASSLIRGDTDTQYFGPGTRLTVL.

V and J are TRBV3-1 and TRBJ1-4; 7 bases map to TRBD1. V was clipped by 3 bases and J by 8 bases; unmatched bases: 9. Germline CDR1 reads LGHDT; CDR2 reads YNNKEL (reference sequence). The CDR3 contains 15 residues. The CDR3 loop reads CASSHTGTVSEKLFF. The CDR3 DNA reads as TGTGCCAGCAGCCATACTGGGACAGTTAGCGAAAAACTGTTTTTT.

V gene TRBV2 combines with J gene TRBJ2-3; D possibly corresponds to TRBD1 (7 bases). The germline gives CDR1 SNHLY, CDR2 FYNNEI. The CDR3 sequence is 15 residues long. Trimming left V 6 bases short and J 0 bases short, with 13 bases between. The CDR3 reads CASRDQGGSTDTQYF. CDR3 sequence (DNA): TGTGCCAGCAGGGATCAGGGGGGTAGCACAGATACGCAGTATTTT.

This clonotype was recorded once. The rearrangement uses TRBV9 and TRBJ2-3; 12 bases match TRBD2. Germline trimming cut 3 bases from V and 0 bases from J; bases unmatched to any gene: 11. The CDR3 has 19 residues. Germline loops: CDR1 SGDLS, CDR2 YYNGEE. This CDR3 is CASSAYLGLAGSSTDTQYF. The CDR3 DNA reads TGTGCCAGCAGCGCCTACCTAGGACTAGCGGGGTCTAGCACAGATACGCAGTATTTT. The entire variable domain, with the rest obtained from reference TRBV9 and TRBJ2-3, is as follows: DSGVTQTPKHLITATGQRVTLRCSPRSGDLSVYWYQQSLDQGLQFLIQYYNGEERAKGNILERFSAQQFPDLHSELNLSSLELGDSALYFCASSAYLGLAGSSTDTQYFGPGTRLTVL.

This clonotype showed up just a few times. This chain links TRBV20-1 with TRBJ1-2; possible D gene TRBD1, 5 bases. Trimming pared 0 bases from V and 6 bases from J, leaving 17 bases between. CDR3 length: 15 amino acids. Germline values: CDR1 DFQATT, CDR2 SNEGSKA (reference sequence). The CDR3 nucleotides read TGCAGTGCTAGAGATACCCTCAGGGACCTCAATGGCTACACCTTC. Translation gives CSARDTLRDLNGYTF.

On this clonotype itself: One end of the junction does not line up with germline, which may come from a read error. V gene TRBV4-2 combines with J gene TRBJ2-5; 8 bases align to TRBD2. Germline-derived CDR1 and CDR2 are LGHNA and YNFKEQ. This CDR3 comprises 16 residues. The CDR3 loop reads CASSQDGGGRQATQYF. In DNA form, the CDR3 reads TGTGCCAGCAGCCAAGATGGCGGGGGGCGGCAAGCGACCCAGTACTTC.